A single sample is the source of the 9 T cell receptor beta chains below, sequenced in a study of blood T cells in healthy people across ages. Using a J-beta primer mix together with a sample-barcoded 5' primer, a second PCR was run for roughly 6 to 11 cycles. One entry per CDR3 protein, called by TCRdb with MiXCR from the 5' RACE reads. The repertoire consists of roughly 680,000 distinct CDR3 sequences, with 45% to 50% occurring once and the leading ten covering 25% to 35%. The sample comprised blood. These receptors were obtained from a woman aged 55-70 years in good health.

This chain connects TRBV5-1 to TRBJ1-2; D not certain. Trimming took off 2 bases at V and 2 bases at J, with 13 bases between the two ends. Germline loops: CDR1 SGHRS, CDR2 YFSETQ. This CDR3 is 15 amino acids long. In DNA form, the CDR3 reads TGCGCCAGCAGCTTAATAACAGACGGAAACTATGGCTACACCTTC. This gives the protein CASSLITDGNYGYTF.

The rearrangement uses TRBV6-6 and TRBJ1-1, with D hard to call. The CDR3 contains 13 residues. The V gene's germline CDR1 is MNHNY and CDR2 SVGAGI (reference sequence). The V and J ends lost 2 bases and 10 bases respectively, with 14 bases between them. This CDR3 is CASSYDGGKGAFF. CDR3 nucleotide sequence: TGTGCCAGCAGTTACGACGGAGGGAAAGGAGCTTTCTTT.

Only a few counts were recorded for this clonotype. The genes are TRBV29-1 and TRBJ2-1; D might be TRBD1 or TRBD2, each matching 5 bases. Germline loops: CDR1 SQVTM, CDR2 ANQGSEA. V was pared by 4 bases and J by 4 bases, with 14 bases between. The CDR3 covers 14 residues. CDR3 protein: CSVAGTEGYNEQFF. CDR3 in DNA: TGCAGCGTTGCCGGGACCGAGGGGTACAATGAGCAGTTCTTC.

The gene calls are TRBV14 and TRBJ2-1; TRBD1 agrees at 7 bases. Trimming removed 0 bases from V and 15 bases from J; junction bases left unmatched: 8. The CDR3 totals 13 residues. Germline-derived CDR1 and CDR2 are SGHDN and FVKESK. The CDR3 protein is CASSQDPQGVRFF. The CDR3, as DNA: TGTGCCAGCAGCCAAGATCCTCAGGGGGTGAGGTTCTTC. The full variable domain, rest sourced from reference TRBV14 and TRBJ2-1, is EAGVTQFPSHSVIEKGQTVTLRCDPISGHDNLYWYRRVMGKEIKFLLHFVKESKQDESGMPNNRFLAERTGGTYSTLKVQPAELEDSGVYFCASSQDPQGVRFFGPGTRLTVL.

The rearrangement links TRBV9 to TRBJ2-5, with 7 positions matching TRBD2. After removal of 0 bases from V and 2 bases from J, the junction contained 7 bases not matched to a gene. The germline CDR1 and CDR2 sequences are SGDLS and YYNGEE. The CDR3 loop spans 16 amino acids. The DNA for the CDR3 is TGTGCCAGCAGCGTAGCGGCTAGCGGACCACAAGAGACCCAGTACTTC. This gives the protein CASSVAASGPQETQYF.

The genes are TRBV4-3 and TRBJ1-6; D possibly corresponds to TRBD1 (5 bases). CDR3 length: 15 amino acids. Trimming pared 5 bases from V and 6 bases from J, leaving 14 bases between. In germline, CDR1 is LGHNA, CDR2 YSLEER. The CDR3 DNA is TGCGCCAGCAGCAGCCAGGGCTTTGGTAATTCACCCCTCCACTTT. Its translation is CASSSQGFGNSPLHF.

CDR3 protein: CASSQDGESHEQYF. The CDR3 DNA sequence: TGTGCCAGCAGCCAAGATGGGGAGAGCCATGAGCAGTACTTC. J is TRBJ2-5 and V is TRBV3-1, with D perhaps matching TRBD2 (5 bases). Trimming left V 0 bases short and J 11 bases short, with 16 bases between. CDR3 length: 14 amino acids. Germline values: CDR1 LGHDT, CDR2 YNNKEL (reference sequence).

The V gene is TRBV28, the J gene TRBJ1-2; D is perhaps TRBD1 (5 bases). Trimming removed 11 bases from V and 2 bases from J, with 21 bases in between. The CDR3 has 15 residues. Germline CDR1 and CDR2: MDHEN and SYDVKM. The CDR3 reads CASSARGRKNYGYTF. The CDR3 DNA sequence: TGTGCCTCCTCTGCTCGGGGCAGAAAGAACTATGGCTACACCTTC.

The chain has TRBV10-3 and TRBJ1-2; 7 bases are shared with TRBD1. Trimming took 2 bases from V and 4 from J; bases not matched to a gene: 4. Per germline, CDR1 ENHRY and CDR2 SYGVKD. The CDR3 length is 14 residues. In nucleotides, the CDR3 is TGTGCCATCAGTGAGACGGACAGGAGCTATGGCTACACCTTC. Residues: CAISETDRSYGYTF.